This T cell receptor (beta chain) came from a study of early T cells in non-severe SARS-CoV-2 infection. Study-wide background: The sequenced material was bulk RNA from unsorted whole blood, and its chains were unpaired.

Study-wide points: CD4 and private specificities were missed by VDJdb matching, which favored anti-spike CD8 responses.

Using its own MiXCR run on the 5' RACE reads, TCRdb lists one record per CDR3 protein. This sample has about 35,000 distinct CDR3 sequences, with 4.5% to 7.5% found just once. The CDR3 spans 15 residues. The germline V gene has CDR1 MNHEY and CDR2 SVGEGT. To note about this clonotype: Its antigen is as yet unknown. A read error may explain this, as a much larger clone is one base away.

V is TRBV6-2 or TRBV6-3 and J is TRBJ1-1; D not resolved. The origin of this receptor is an adult who was a healthcare worker with PCR-confirmed SARS-CoV-2 infection or an uninfected control (not recorded which). Material: whole blood. The CDR3 DNA is TGTGCCAGCACTTACAGCACAGTAACGAACACTGAAGCTTTCTTT. Translating it yields CASTYSTVTNTEAFF.